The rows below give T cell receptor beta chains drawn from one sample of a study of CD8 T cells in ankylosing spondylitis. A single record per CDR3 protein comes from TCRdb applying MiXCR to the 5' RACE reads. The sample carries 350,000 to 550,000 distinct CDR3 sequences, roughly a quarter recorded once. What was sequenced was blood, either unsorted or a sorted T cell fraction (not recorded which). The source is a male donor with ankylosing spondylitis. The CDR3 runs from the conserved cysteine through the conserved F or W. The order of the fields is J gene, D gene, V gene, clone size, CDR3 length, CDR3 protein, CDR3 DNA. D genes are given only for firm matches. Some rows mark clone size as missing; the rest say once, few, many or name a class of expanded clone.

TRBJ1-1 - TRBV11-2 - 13 CASSSPSGGKAFF TGTGCCAGCAGCTCCCCAAGTGGGGGGAAAGCTTTCTTT
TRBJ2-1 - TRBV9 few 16 CASSVAVYSSYNEQFF TGTGCCAGCAGCGTAGCGGTGTACAGCTCCTACAATGAGCAGTTCTTC
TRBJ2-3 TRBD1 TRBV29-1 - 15 CSVERGQGIRDTQYF TGCAGCGTTGAACGAGGACAGGGCATTCGAGATACGCAGTATTTT
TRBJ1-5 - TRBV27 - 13 CASSPLVGQPQHF TGTGCCAGCAGTCCCCTGGTGGGTCAGCCCCAGCATTTT
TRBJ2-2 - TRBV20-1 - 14 CSAARGADTGELFF TGCAGTGCCGCACGCGGGGCGGACACCGGGGAGCTGTTTTTT
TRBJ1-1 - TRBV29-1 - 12 CSVESGGGRAFF TGCAGCGTTGAGTCGGGGGGTGGTAGGGCTTTCTTT
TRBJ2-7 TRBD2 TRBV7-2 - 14 CASSPEAGGFEQYF TGTGCCAGCAGCCCAGAGGCGGGAGGCTTCGAGCAGTACTTC
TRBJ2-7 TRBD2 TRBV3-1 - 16 CASTLTRGGRTYEQYF TGTGCCAGCACCCTGACGAGGGGAGGGCGAACCTACGAGCAGTACTTC
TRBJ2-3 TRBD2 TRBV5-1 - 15 CASSLKSGDTDTQYF TGCGCCAGCAGCTTAAAAAGCGGGGACACAGATACGCAGTATTTT
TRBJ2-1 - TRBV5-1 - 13 CASSFGLYNEQFF TGCGCCAGCAGCTTCGGACTATACAATGAGCAGTTCTTC
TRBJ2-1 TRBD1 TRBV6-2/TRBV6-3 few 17 CASSPITGTGAYNEQFF TGTGCCAGCAGTCCTATAACCGGGACAGGGGCGTACAATGAGCAGTTCTTC
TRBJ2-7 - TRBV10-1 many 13 CASSGDTLGEQYF TGCGCCAGCAGTGGGGACACCTTAGGCGAGCAGTACTTC
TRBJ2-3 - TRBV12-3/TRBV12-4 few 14 CASRSGFGTDTQYF TGTGCCAGCAGGTCGGGGTTCGGCACAGATACGCAGTATTTT
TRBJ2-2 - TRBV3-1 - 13 CASRQGNTGELFF TGTGCCAGCAGACAGGGTAACACCGGGGAGCTGTTTTTT
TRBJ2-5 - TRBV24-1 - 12 CATSVGKETQYF TGTGCCACCAGTGTGGGGAAAGAGACCCAGTACTTC
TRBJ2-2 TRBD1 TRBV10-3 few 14 CAAQQGGNTGELFF TGTGCCGCCCAACAGGGGGGGAACACCGGGGAGCTGTTTTTT
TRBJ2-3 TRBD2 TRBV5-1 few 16 CASSSTSGSFTDTQYF TGCGCCAGCAGCTCAACTAGCGGGAGTTTTACAGATACGCAGTATTTT
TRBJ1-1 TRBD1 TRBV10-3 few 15 CAITQGTGGNTEAFF TGTGCCATCACCCAAGGGACAGGGGGAAACACTGAAGCTTTCTTT